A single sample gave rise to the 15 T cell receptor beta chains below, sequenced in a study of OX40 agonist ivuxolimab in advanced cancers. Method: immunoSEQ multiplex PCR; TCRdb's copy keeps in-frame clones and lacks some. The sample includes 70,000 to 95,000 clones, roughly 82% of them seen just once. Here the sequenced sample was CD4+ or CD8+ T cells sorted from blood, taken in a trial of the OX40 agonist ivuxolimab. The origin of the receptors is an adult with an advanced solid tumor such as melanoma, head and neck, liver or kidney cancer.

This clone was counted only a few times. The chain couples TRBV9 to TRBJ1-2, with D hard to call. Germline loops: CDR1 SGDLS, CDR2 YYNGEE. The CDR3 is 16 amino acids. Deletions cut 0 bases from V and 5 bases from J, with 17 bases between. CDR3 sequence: CASSVAPNSTRYGYTF. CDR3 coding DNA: TGTGCCAGCAGCGTAGCCCCGAATTCGACACGGTATGGCTACACCTTC.

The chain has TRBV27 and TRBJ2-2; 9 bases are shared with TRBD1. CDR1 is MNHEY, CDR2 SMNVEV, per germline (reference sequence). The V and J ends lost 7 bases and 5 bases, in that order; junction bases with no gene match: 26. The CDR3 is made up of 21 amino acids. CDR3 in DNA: TGTGCCAGCACCTTACGGGGGGACAGGGTCGCCGGGATGAGTCGGACCGGGGAGCTGTTTTTT. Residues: CASTLRGDRVAGMSRTGELFF.

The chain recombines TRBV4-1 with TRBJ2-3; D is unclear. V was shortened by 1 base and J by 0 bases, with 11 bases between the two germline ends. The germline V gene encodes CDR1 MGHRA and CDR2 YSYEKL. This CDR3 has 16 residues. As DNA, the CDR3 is TGCGCCAGCAGCCAAGCTGCAGTGGGGAGCACAGATACGCAGTATTTT. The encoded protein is CASSQAAVGSTDTQYF.

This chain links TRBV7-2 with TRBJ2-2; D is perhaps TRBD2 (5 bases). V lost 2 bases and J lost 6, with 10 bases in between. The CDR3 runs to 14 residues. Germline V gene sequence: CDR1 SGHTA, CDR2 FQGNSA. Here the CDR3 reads CASSLRRVSGELFF. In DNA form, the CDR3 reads TGTGCCAGCAGCTTAAGGCGGGTTTCCGGGGAGCTGTTTTTT.

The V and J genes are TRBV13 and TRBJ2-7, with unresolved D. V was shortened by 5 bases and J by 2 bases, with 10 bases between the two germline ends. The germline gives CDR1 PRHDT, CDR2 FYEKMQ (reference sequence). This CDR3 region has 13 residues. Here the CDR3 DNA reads TGTGCCAGCAGCCCCTTGCCGACCTACGAGCAGTACTTC. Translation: CASSPLPTYEQYF.

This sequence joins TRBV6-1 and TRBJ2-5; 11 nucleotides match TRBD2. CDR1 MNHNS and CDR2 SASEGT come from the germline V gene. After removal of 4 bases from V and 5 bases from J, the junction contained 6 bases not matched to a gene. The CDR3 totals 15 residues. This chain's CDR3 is CASSVLAGVWETQYF. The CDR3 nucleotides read TGTGCCAGCAGTGTACTAGCGGGAGTTTGGGAGACCCAGTACTTC.

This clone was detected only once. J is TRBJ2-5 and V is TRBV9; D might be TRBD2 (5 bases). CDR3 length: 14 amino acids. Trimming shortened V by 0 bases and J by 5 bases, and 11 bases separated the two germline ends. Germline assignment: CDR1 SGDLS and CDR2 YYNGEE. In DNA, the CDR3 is TGTGCCAGCAGCGTAGCTACCGGGGTGGAGACCCAGTACTTC. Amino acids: CASSVATGVETQYF.

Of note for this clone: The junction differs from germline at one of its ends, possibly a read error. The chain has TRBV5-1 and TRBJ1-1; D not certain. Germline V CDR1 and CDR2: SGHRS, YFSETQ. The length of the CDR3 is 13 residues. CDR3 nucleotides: TGCGCCAGCAGCTTGGAACGGTACACTGATGCTTTCTTT. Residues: CASSLERYTDAFF.

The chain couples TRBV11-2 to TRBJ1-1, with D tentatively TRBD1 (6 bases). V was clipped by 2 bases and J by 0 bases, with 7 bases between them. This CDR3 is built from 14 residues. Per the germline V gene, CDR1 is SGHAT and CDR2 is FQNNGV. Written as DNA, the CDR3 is TGTGCCAGCAGCTTAAGGACAGTGAACACTGAAGCTTTCTTT. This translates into CASSLRTVNTEAFF. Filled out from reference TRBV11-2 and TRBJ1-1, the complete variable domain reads EAGVAQSPRYKIIEKRQSVAFWCNPISGHATLYWYQQILGQGPKLLIQFQNNGVVDDSQLPKDRFSAERLKGVDSTLKIQPAKLEDSAVYLCASSLRTVNTEAFFGQGTRLTVV.

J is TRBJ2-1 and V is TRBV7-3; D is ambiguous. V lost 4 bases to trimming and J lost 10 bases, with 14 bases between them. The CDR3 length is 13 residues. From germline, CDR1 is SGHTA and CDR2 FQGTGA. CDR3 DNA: TGTGCCAGCAGCTCGATCGCAGGATTAGAGCAGTTCTTC. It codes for CASSSIAGLEQFF.

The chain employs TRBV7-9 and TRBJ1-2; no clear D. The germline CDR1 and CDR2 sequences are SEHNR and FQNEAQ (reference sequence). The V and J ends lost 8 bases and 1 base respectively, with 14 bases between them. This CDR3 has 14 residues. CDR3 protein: CASLPPSDNYGYTF. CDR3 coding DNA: TGTGCCAGCCTTCCCCCATCCGATAACTATGGCTACACCTTC.

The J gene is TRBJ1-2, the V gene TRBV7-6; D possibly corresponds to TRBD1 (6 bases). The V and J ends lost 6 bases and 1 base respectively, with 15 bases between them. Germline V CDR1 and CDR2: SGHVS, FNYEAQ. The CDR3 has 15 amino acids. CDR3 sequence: CASSLQGGINYGYTF. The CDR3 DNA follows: TGTGCCAGCAGTTTACAAGGGGGGATTAACTATGGCTACACCTTC.

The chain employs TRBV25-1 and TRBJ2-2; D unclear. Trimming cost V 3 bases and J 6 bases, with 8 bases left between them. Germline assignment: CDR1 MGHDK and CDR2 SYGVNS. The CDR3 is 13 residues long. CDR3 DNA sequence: TGTGCCAGCAGTGATGGCTATGCCGGGGAGCTGTTTTTT. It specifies CASSDGYAGELFF.

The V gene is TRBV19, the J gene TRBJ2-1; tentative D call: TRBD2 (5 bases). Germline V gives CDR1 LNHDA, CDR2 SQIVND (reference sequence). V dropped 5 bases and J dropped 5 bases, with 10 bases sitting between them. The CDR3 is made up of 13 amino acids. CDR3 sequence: CASSEGLNNEQFF. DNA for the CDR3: TGTGCCAGTAGTGAGGGATTGAACAATGAGCAGTTCTTC.

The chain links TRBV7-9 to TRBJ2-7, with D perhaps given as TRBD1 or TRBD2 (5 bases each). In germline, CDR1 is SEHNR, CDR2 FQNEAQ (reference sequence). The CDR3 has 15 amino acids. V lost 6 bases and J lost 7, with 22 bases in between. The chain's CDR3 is CASSREGRPLGEQYF. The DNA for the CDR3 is TGTGCCAGCAGTCGCGAGGGACGTCCCCTAGGGGAGCAGTACTTC.